These 7 T cell receptor beta chains share one sample of origin, sequenced in a study of blood T cell repertoires in COVID-19. Generated by immunoSEQ multiplex PCR, the TCRdb table keeps only in-frame clones and is missing some. The sample yields tens of thousands of clones, roughly four fifths seen once. The specimen was peripheral blood. These receptor sequences come from a man aged 80 or over with acute or convalescent COVID-19.

V gene TRBV7-2 combines with J gene TRBJ1-4; D is perhaps TRBD1 (6 bases). CDR3 length equals 14 residues. Trimming took off 8 bases at V and 3 bases at J, with 13 bases between the two ends. Per the germline V gene, CDR1 is SGHTA and CDR2 is FQGNSA. CDR3 in amino acids: CASGVGGANEKLFF. CDR3 DNA: TGTGCCAGCGGGGTAGGGGGGGCTAATGAAAAACTGTTTTTT.

The rearrangement links TRBV18 to TRBJ2-7; 8 bases fit TRBD1. The J segment lost 7 bases and the V segment lost 1 base, leaving 6 bases of the junction unmatched. Germline lookup yields CDR1 KGHSH and CDR2 LQKENI. The CDR3 runs 14 residues. The DNA for the CDR3 is TGTGCCAGCTCACCACAACAGGGGGAGCGTGAGCAGTACTTC. This translates into CASSPQQGEREQYF.

The CDR3 nucleotides read TGTGCCAGTAGTAGCGGGGGTCTTAGGAGAAGTCGCTCTGGGGCCAACGTCCTGACTTTC. It translates to CASSSGGLRRSRSGANVLTF. The chain links TRBV19 to TRBJ2-6, with 7 nucleotides matching TRBD2. Germline-derived CDR1 and CDR2 are LNHDA and SQIVND (reference sequence). Unmatched junction bases numbered 15, after V lost 4 bases and J lost 0 bases. The CDR3 is made up of 20 amino acids.

The chain couples TRBV27 to TRBJ2-1, with TRBD1 matching 7 bases. The CDR3 runs 13 residues. Germline loops: CDR1 MNHEY, CDR2 SMNVEV (reference sequence). With 4 bases clipped from V and 8 bases from J, the junction kept 5 bases outside the gene matches. CDR3: CASSYDRVHEQFF. The CDR3 DNA reads as TGTGCCAGCAGTTACGACAGGGTGCATGAGCAGTTCTTC.

This chain links TRBV19 with TRBJ2-2; 8 bases are shared with TRBD1. The length of the CDR3 is 14 residues. Trimming took 5 bases from V and 6 from J; bases not matched to a gene: 5. The V gene's germline CDR1 is LNHDA and CDR2 SQIVND (reference sequence). CDR3 in amino acids: CASSPQTGAGELFF. The DNA for the CDR3 is TGTGCCAGTAGTCCACAGACAGGGGCCGGGGAGCTGTTTTTT.

V usage is TRBV29-1 and J usage is TRBJ2-1, with a tentative D call TRBD1 (5 bases). The CDR3 is 14 residues long. The germline gives CDR1 SQVTM, CDR2 ANQGSEA. Trimming took off 1 base at V and 4 bases at J, with 11 bases between the two ends. The CDR3 loop is CSVEGNTGYNEQFF. In nucleotides, the CDR3 is TGCAGCGTTGAAGGCAATACAGGTTACAATGAGCAGTTCTTC.

The genes are TRBV7-8 and TRBJ1-1; 10 bases are shared with TRBD1. Germline assignment: CDR1 SGHVS and CDR2 FQNEAQ. The CDR3 has 16 amino acids. Trimming cost V 6 bases and J 1 base; bases outside gene matches: 8. The CDR3 region has the DNA TGTGCCAGCAGTCAAAACCGGGACAGGGGGAACACTGAAGCTTTCTTT. This translates into CASSQNRDRGNTEAFF.